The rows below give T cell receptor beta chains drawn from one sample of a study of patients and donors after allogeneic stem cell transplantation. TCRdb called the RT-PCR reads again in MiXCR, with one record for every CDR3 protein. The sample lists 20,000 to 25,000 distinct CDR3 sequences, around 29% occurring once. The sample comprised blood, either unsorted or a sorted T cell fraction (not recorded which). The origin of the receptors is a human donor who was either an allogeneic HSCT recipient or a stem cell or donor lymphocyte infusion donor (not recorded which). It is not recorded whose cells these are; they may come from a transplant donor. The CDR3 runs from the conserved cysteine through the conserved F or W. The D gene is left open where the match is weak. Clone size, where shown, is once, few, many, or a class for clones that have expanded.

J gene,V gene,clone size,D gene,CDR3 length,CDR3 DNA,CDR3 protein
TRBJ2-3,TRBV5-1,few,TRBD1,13,TGCGCCAGCACGACAGGGGGCGGAGATACGCAGTATTTT,CASTTGGGDTQYF
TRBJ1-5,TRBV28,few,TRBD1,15,TGTGCCAGCAGTCCAAATCAGGGGGGCAATCAGCCCCAGCATTTT,CASSPNQGGNQPQHF
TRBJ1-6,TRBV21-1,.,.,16,TGTGCCAGCATTTGCCGAGGGGGCCCTGATAATTCACCCCTCCACTTT,CASICRGGPDNSPLHF
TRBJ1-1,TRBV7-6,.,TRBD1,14,TGTGCCAGCAGCCGGACAGGGGTTAACACTGAAGCTTTCTTT,CASSRTGVNTEAFF
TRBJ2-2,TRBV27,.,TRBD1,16,TGTGCCAGCAGTTTATGGGGACAGGAGGGAACCGGGGAGCTGTTTTTT,CASSLWGQEGTGELFF
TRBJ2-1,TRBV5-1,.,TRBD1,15,TGCGCCAGCAGGCTCGGGACAGGCTCCTACAATGAGCAGTTCTTC,CASRLGTGSYNEQFF
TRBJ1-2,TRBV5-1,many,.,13,TGCGCCAGCAGCTTGAGACGAGACTATGGCTACACCTTC,CASSLRRDYGYTF
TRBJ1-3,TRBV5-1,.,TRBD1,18,TGCGCCAGCAGCTCGAGGACAGGGTCGGGAAGCTCTGGAAACACCATATATTTT,CASSSRTGSGSSGNTIYF
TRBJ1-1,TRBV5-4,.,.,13,TGTGCCAGCAGCTTGGAGGGCGGTGATGAAGCTTTCTTT,CASSLEGGDEAFF
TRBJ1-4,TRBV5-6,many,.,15,TGTGCCAGCAGCTATCGCGTGGGAACTAATGAAAAACTGTTTTTT,CASSYRVGTNEKLFF
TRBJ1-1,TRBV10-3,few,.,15,TGTGCCATCAGTGACACAGACAGGTTGAACACTGAAGCTTTCTTT,CAISDTDRLNTEAFF
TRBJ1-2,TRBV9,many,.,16,TGTGCCAGCGGACCCGGGACACGGGATTCGGGTTATGGCTACACCTTC,CASGPGTRDSGYGYTF
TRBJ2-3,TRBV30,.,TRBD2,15,TGTGCCTGGAGGTTGAGCGGGGGGTTCACAGATACGCAGTATTTT,CAWRLSGGFTDTQYF
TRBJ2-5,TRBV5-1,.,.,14,TGCGCCAGCAGCGTGCGACTGCCCCAAGAGACCCAGTACTTC,CASSVRLPQETQYF
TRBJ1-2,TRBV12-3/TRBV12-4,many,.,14,TGTGCCAGCAGTTTAGGCCCCCTGGCCATTGGCTACACCTTC,CASSLGPLAIGYTF
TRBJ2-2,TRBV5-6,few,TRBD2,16,TGTGCCAGCATCCTTTTAGGGACTAGCGGTTCCGGGGAGCTGTTTTTT,CASILLGTSGSGELFF
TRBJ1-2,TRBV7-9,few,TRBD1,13,TGTGCCAGCAGCTTAGGACAGGGAAGCGGCTACACCTTC,CASSLGQGSGYTF
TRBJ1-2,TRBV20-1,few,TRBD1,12,TGCAGTGCTAGAGGCATGGACAGGGGCTACACCTTC,CSARGMDRGYTF
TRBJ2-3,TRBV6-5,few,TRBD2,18,TGTGCCAGCAGTTACCACCCCCTACTAGCGGGGGGGCAAGATACGCAGTATTTT,CASSYHPLLAGGQDTQYF
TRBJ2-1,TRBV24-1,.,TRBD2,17,TGTGCCACCAGTGATTTTGAAAGCGGGGGGATTATCAATGAGCAGTTCTTC,CATSDFESGGIINEQFF
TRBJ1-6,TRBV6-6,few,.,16,TGTGCCAGCGGCAGGGAAGCAAGCTCCTATAATTCACCCCTCCACTTT,CASGREASSYNSPLHF
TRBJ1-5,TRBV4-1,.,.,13,TGCGCCAGCAGCCAAGATTGGAATCAGCCCCAGCATTTT,CASSQDWNQPQHF
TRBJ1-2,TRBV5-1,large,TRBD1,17,TGCGCCAGCAGCTTGTCCGGGACAGGGCCTTCCCTCTATGGCTACACCTTC,CASSLSGTGPSLYGYTF
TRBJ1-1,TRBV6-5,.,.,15,TGTGCCAGCAGTATGCGGAAGGGAGGAAGATTGAAAGCTTTCTTT,CASSMRKGGRLKAFF
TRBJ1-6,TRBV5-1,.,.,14,TGCGCCAGCAGCTTGACAGGGAATAATTCACCCCTCCACTTT,CASSLTGNNSPLHF
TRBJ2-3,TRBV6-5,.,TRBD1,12,TGTGCCAGCAGTTACTCAGGGGGCACGCAGTATTTT,CASSYSGGTQYF
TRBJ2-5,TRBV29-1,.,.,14,TGCAGCGTTCAGAGGGGACATGGCCAAGAGACCCAGTACTTT,CSVQRGHGQETQYF
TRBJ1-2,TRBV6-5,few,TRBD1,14,TGTGCCAGCAGACCGGGACAGGCGTTCTATGGCTACACCTTC,CASRPGQAFYGYTF
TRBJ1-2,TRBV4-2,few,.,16,TGTGCCAGCAGCCAAGATATAGGGTCGGGACTCTATGGCTACACCTTC,CASSQDIGSGLYGYTF
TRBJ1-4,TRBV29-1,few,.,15,TGCAGCGTTACGGCATCCCGGGGGTGCAATGAAAAACTGTTTTTT,CSVTASRGCNEKLFF
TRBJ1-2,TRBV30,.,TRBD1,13,TGTGCCTCACACCGACAGGGGGCGCGGGGCTACACCTTC,CASHRQGARGYTF
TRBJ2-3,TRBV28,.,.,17,TGTGCCAGCAGTTCACCCCTCCTCCTGACCTACACAGATACGCAGTATTTT,CASSSPLLLTYTDTQYF
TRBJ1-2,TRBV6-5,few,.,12,TGTGCCAGAGTTACAACCGCCTATGGCTACACCTTC,CARVTTAYGYTF
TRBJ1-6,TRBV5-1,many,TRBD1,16,TGCGCCAGCAGCCGGACAGGGGGATCCTATAATTCACCCCTCCACTTT,CASSRTGGSYNSPLHF
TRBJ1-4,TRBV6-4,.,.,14,TGTGCCAGCAGTGTGACAGGCGGAAGTGAAAAACTGTTTTTT,CASSVTGGSEKLFF
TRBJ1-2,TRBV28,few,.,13,TGTGCCAGCAGTTCGGGCACTTTCTATGGCTACACCTTC,CASSSGTFYGYTF
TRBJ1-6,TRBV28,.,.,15,TGTGCCAGCAGTCCAGGGTCCTCCTATAATTCACCCCTCCACTTT,CASSPGSSYNSPLHF
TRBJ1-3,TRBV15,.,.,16,TGTGCCACCAGCAGAGATCCCCGGATAACTGGAAACACCATATATTTT,CATSRDPRITGNTIYF
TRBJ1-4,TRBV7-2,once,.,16,TGTGCCAGCAGCCTCCGCGGGGGAGTTATTAATGAAAAACTGTTTTTT,CASSLRGGVINEKLFF
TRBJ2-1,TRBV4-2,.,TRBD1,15,TGTGCCAGCAGCCAAGAGACAGGGGGGGTCAATGAGCAGTTCTTC,CASSQETGGVNEQFF
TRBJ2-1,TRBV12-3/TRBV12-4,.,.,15,TGTGCCAGCAGTGGGGGCGCGGAGGTCTACAATGAGCAGTTCTTC,CASSGGAEVYNEQFF
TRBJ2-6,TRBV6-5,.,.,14,TGTGCCAGCAGTTCGGGATTCGGGGCCAACGTCCTGACTTTC,CASSSGFGANVLTF
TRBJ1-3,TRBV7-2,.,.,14,TGTGCCAGCAGCTTAGTTCGTGGCGGAAACACCATATATTTT,CASSLVRGGNTIYF
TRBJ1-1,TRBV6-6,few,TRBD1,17,TGTGCCAGCAGTTACAGGGCCGGGACAGGGAGGGCCACTGAAGCTTTCTTT,CASSYRAGTGRATEAFF
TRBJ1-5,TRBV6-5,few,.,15,TGTGCCAGCAGTTCGGTAGGAGAGGCCAATCAGCCCCAGCATTTT,CASSSVGEANQPQHF
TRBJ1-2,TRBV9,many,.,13,TGTGCCAGCAGCGTAGGTGGGGACTATGGCTACACCTTC,CASSVGGDYGYTF
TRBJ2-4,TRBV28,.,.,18,TGTGCCAGCAGTTTTAGTTCTAAGTTGCACCTAGCCAAAAACATTCAGTACTTC,CASSFSSKLHLAKNIQYF
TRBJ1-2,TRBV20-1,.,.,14,TGCAGTGCTAGAGATGGGGGGTTGAACTATGGCTACACCTTC,CSARDGGLNYGYTF
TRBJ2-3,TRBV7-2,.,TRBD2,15,TGTGCCAGCAGCTTAGTTAGCGGGGGCACAGATACGCAGTATTTT,CASSLVSGGTDTQYF
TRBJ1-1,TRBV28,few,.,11,TGTGCCAGCCCGAGGGGTTTTGAAGCTTTCTTT,CASPRGFEAFF
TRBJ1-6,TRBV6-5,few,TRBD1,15,TGTGCCAGCAGTTACCGGGGGGACAGGTCAAGTTACCTCCACTTT,CASSYRGDRSSYLHF
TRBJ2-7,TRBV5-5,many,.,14,TGTGCCAGCATCCGGACCCTCCCTGCCAACGAGCAGTACTTC,CASIRTLPANEQYF
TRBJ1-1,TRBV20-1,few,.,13,TGCAGTGCCCCAAAGGGGGAACTCATTGAAGCTTTCTTT,CSAPKGELIEAFF
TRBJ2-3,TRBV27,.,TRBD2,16,TGTGCCAGCAGCCCAGCGCGGACTAGCGGAGCAGATACGCAGTATTTT,CASSPARTSGADTQYF
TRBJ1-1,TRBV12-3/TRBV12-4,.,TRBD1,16,TGTGCCAGCAGCCCAACAGGGGGCTTGGGTTACACTGAAGCTTTCTTT,CASSPTGGLGYTEAFF
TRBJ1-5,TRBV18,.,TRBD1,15,TGTGCCAGCTCTCGACAGGGAAGAAGCAATCAGCCCCAGCATTTT,CASSRQGRSNQPQHF
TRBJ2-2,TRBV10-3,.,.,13,TGTGCCATCAGGCACAGGGACACCGGGGAGCTGTTTTTT,CAIRHRDTGELFF